The sequence of this T cell receptor (beta chain) was determined in a study of blood T cells in healthy people across ages. Sample-barcoded 5' priming and a J-beta primer mix drove a second PCR of roughly 6 to 12 cycles. TCRdb re-called the 5' RACE reads through MiXCR, storing one row per CDR3 protein. The sample carries about 1,800,000 distinct CDR3 sequences, 28% recorded once. Points on this clonotype: The antigen is not known. A junction boundary mismatches the germline segment, possibly from a read error.

The germline V gene encodes CDR1 MGHRA and CDR2 YSYEKL. CDR3 length: 12 residues. Study observations and caveats: No one knew whether donors had CMV, which possibly confounded expanded clonotype changes.

This rearrangement joins TRBV4-1 to TRBJ1-2; D is uncertain. The clonotype was recovered from a woman aged 30 to 39 in good health. Sequenced input: blood. The DNA of the CDR3 is TGCACCAGCAGCCAAGAACTGGCGGGCTACACCTTC. Translating gives CTSSQELAGYTF.